The clone carrying this TCR beta chain was detected many times. What it binds is not known. The data belong to a study of blood T cells in healthy people across ages. A J-beta primer mix and a sample-barcoded 5' primer were used in a second PCR of roughly 6 to 12 cycles. TCRdb re-called the 5' RACE reads with MiXCR, one entry per CDR3 protein. The sample holds 710,000 or so distinct CDR3 sequences, roughly 32% seen once. Study-level results: TCR beta diversity, measured per million T cells, fell in a roughly linear way with age.

For every donor, a draw yielded roughly 9.3 milliliters of peripheral blood. V lost 3 bases to trimming and J lost 2 bases; unmatched junction nucleotides: 4. Germline CDR1 is KGHSH and CDR2 is LQKENI. This CDR3 contains 15 residues. The sample taken for sequencing was blood. The rearrangement uses TRBV18 and TRBJ2-1, with 7 positions matching TRBD2. The sequence came from an elderly woman in good health. As DNA, the CDR3 is TGTGCCAGCTCACCGGCGGCGGGGGCCTACAATGAGCAGTTCTTC. Encoded protein: CASSPAAGAYNEQFF.